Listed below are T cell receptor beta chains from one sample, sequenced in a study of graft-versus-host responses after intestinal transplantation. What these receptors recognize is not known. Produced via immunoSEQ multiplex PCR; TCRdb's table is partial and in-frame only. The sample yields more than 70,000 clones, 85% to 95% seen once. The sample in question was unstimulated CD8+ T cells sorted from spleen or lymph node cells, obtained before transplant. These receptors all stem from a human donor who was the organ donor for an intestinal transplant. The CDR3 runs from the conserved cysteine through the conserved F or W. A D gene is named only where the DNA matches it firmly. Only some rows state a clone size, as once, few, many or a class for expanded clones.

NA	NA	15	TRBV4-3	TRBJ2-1	CASSQGTANYNEQFF	TGCGCCAGCAGCCAAGGGACAGCTAACTACAATGAGCAGTTCTTC
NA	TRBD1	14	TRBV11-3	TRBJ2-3	CASSGDSFTDTQYF	TGTGCCAGCAGCGGGGACAGTTTCACAGATACGCAGTATTTT
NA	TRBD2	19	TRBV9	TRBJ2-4	CASSASGGLAGAAGTIQYF	TGTGCCAGCAGCGCTAGTGGAGGACTAGCGGGGGCGGCTGGCACCATTCAGTACTTC
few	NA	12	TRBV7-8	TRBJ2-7	CASSVGGYEQYF	TGTGCCAGCAGCGTTGGGGGGTACGAGCAGTACTTC
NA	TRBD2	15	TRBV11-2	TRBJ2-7	CASSLLAGDVYEQYF	TGTGCCAGCAGCCTACTAGCGGGGGACGTTTACGAGCAGTACTTC
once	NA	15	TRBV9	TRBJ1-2	CASTYGRGGGYGYTF	TGTGCCAGCACCTACGGCCGGGGGGGCGGCTATGGCTACACCTTC
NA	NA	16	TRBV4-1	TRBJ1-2	CASSQDLGLRFPGYTF	TGCGCCAGCAGCCAAGATCTTGGGCTTCGTTTCCCTGGCTACACCTTC
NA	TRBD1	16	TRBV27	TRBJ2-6	CASSLTGGAGANVLTF	TGTGCCAGCAGTTTGACAGGGGGCGCTGGGGCCAACGTCCTGACTTTC
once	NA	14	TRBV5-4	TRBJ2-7	CASSLSGTTYEQYF	TGTGCCAGCAGCTTGTCTGGGACAACCTACGAGCAGTACTTC
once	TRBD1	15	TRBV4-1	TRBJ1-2	CASSLSPGQGSGYTF	TGCGCCAGCAGCCTTTCCCCGGGACAGGGGTCTGGCTACACCTTC
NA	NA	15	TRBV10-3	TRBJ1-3	CAIMAPEVSGNTIYF	TGTGCCATCATGGCACCGGAGGTCTCTGGAAACACCATATATTTT
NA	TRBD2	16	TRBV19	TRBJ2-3	CASSNRGLASTDTQYF	TGTGCCAGTAGTAATAGGGGACTAGCAAGCACAGATACGCAGTATTTT
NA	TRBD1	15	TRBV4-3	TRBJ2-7	CASSQAGQDSYEQYF	TGCGCCAGCAGCCAAGCTGGACAGGACTCCTACGAGCAGTACTTC
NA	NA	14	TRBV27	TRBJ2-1	CASMRGSSYNEQFF	TGTGCCAGTATGAGGGGGAGCTCCTACAATGAGCAGTTCTTC
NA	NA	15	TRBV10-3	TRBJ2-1	CAISETTGPYNEQFF	TGTGCCATCAGTGAGACGACAGGTCCCTACAATGAGCAGTTCTTC
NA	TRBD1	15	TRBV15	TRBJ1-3	CATSRNDRAGNTIYF	TGTGCCACCAGCAGGAACGACAGGGCTGGAAACACCATATATTTT
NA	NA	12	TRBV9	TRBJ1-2	CASSSQGYGYTF	TGTGCCAGCAGCTCACAGGGATATGGCTACACCTTC
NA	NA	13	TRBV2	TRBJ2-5	CASKSDSPETQYF	TGTGCCAGCAAGTCTGACTCGCCTGAGACCCAGTACTTC
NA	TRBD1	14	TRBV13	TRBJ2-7	CASSLRGQNYEQYF	TGTGCCAGCAGCTTAAGGGGACAGAACTACGAGCAGTACTTC
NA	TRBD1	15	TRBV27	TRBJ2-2	CASSSDRGLAGELFF	TGTGCCAGCAGTTCGGACAGGGGGCTTGCCGGGGAGCTGTTTTTT
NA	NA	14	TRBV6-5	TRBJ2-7	CASSLREFGSEQYF	TGTGCCAGCAGTCTCAGGGAGTTCGGGAGCGAGCAGTACTTC
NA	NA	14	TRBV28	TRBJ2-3	CASSPRGSTDTQYF	TGTGCCAGCAGTCCCCGGGGAAGCACAGATACGCAGTATTTT
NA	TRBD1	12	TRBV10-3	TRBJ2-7	CAIRGDRVEQYF	TGTGCCATCAGAGGGGACAGGGTCGAGCAGTACTTC
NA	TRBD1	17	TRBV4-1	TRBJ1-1	CASSQDIVWTGHTEAFF	TGCGCCAGCAGCCAAGATATCGTATGGACAGGGCACACTGAAGCTTTCTTT
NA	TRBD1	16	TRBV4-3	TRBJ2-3	CASSPLDRGSADTQYF	TGCGCCAGCAGCCCCTTGGACAGGGGTAGCGCAGATACGCAGTATTTT
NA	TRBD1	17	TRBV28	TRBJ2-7	CASSLGPTGVHPYEQYF	TGTGCCAGCAGTTTAGGACCCACAGGGGTACACCCCTACGAGCAGTACTTC
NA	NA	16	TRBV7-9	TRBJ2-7	CASSASSGLPSYEQYF	TGTGCCAGCAGCGCGTCTTCAGGTCTCCCCTCCTACGAGCAGTACTTC
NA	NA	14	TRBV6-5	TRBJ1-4	CASSYFGQNEKLFF	TGTGCCAGCAGTTACTTCGGACAGAATGAAAAACTGTTTTTT
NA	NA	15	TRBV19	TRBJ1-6	CASSMGLRGNSPLHF	TGTGCCAGTAGTATGGGGCTGAGGGGGAATTCACCCCTCCACTTT
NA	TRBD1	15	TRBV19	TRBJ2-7	CASSIGQGASYEQYF	TGTGCCAGTAGTATCGGACAGGGGGCTTCCTACGAGCAGTACTTC
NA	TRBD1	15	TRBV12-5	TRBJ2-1	CASGTGTGIAGEQFF	TGTGCTAGTGGAACCGGGACAGGGATTGCGGGGGAGCAGTTCTTC
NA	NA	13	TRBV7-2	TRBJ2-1	CASGRGSSNEQFF	TGTGCCAGCGGCCGGGGTTCGTCCAATGAGCAGTTCTTC
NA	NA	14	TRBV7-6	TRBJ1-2	CASGTPGSNYGYTF	TGTGCCAGCGGAACGCCGGGGTCCAACTATGGCTACACCTTC
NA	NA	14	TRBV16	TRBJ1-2	CASSPQGGNYGYTF	TGTGCCAGCAGCCCGCAGGGTGGCAACTATGGCTACACCTTC
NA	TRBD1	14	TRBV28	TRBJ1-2	CASRDRTGHYGYTF	TGTGCCAGCAGAGACAGGACAGGGCACTATGGCTACACCTTC
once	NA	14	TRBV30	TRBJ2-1	CAWSVGRGDNEQFF	TGTGCCTGGAGTGTGGGCAGGGGTGACAATGAGCAGTTCTTC
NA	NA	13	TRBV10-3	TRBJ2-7	CAISGDTGYEQYF	TGTGCCATCAGCGGGGACACCGGCTACGAGCAGTACTTC
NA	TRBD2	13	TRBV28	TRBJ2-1	CASSFGGGNEQFF	TGTGCCAGCAGTTTTGGCGGGGGGAATGAGCAGTTCTTC
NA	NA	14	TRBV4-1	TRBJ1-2	CASSQGAQNYGYTF	TGCGCCAGCAGCCAAGGGGCCCAAAACTATGGCTACACCTTC
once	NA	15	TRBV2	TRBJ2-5	CASSEGLAVQETQYF	TGTGCCAGCAGTGAAGGGTTAGCGGTACAAGAGACCCAGTACTTC
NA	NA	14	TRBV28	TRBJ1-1	CASSPPGLNTEAFF	TGTGCCAGCAGTCCCCCAGGCCTGAACACTGAAGCTTTCTTT
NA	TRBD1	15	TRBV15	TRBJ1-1	CATSSQRGPGTEAFF	TGTGCCACCAGCAGTCAGAGGGGGCCGGGCACTGAAGCTTTCTTT
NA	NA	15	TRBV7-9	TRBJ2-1	CASSSRVSSYNEQFF	TGTGCCAGCAGCTCCAGGGTAAGCTCCTACAATGAGCAGTTCTTC
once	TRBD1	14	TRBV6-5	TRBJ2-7	CASRSTGGNYEQYF	TGTGCCAGCAGATCCACAGGGGGGAATTACGAGCAGTACTTC
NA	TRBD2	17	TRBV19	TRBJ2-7	CASSIGALAGNPYEQYF	TGTGCCAGTAGTATAGGGGCCCTAGCGGGGAACCCCTACGAGCAGTACTTC
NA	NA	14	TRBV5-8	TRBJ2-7	CASSLTTESYEQYF	TGTGCCAGCAGCTTGACCACAGAGTCCTACGAGCAGTACTTC
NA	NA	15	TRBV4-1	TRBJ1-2	CASSQAYTGDYGYTF	TGCGCCAGCAGCCAGGCCTATACAGGCGACTATGGCTACACCTTC
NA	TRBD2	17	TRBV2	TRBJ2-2	CASSRLLAGGNTGELFF	TGTGCCAGCAGTCGGCTCCTAGCGGGGGGAAACACCGGGGAGCTGTTTTTT
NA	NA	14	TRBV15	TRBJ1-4	CATSNRVPNEKLFF	TGTGCCACCAGCAACAGGGTGCCGAATGAAAAACTGTTTTTT
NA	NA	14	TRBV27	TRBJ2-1	CASSLAGLYGEQFF	TGTGCCAGCAGTTTAGCGGGACTCTACGGTGAGCAGTTCTTC
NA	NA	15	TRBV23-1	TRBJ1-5	CASSQSGHDNQPQHF	TGCGCCAGCAGTCAATCGGGGCACGACAATCAGCCCCAGCATTTT
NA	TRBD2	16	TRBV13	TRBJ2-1	CASSLASGGPYNEQFF	TGTGCCAGCAGCTTGGCTAGCGGGGGACCCTACAATGAGCAGTTCTTC
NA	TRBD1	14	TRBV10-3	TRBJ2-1	CAISGRTGDNEQFF	TGTGCCATCAGTGGGAGGACAGGGGACAATGAGCAGTTCTTC
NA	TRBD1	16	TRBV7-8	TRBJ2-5	CASSLVTGGSVETQYF	TGTGCCAGCAGCTTAGTGACAGGGGGCTCGGTAGAGACCCAGTACTTC
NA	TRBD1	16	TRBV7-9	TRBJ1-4	CASSNRPSGGEEKLFF	TGTGCCAGCAGCAATAGACCCTCAGGGGGCGAGGAAAAACTGTTTTTT